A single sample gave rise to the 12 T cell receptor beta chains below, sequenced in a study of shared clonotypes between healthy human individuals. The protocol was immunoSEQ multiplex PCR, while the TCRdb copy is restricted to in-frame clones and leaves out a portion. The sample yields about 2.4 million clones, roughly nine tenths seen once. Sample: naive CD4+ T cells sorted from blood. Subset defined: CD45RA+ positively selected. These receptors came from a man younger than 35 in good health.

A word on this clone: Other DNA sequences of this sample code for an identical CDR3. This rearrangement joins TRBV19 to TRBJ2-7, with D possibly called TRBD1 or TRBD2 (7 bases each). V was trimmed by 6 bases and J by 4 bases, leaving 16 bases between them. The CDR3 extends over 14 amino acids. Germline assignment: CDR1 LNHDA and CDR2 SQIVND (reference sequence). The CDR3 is CASSPGGGPYEQYF. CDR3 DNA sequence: TGTGCCAGTAGCCCAGGGGGAGGGCCATACGAGCAGTACTTC.

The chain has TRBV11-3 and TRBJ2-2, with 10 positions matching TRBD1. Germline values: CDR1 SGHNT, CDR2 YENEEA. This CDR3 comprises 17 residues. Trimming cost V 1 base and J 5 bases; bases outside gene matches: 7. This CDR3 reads CASSLGSRTGGTGELFF. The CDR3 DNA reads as TGTGCCAGCAGCTTAGGATCCCGGACAGGGGGGACCGGGGAGCTGTTTTTT.

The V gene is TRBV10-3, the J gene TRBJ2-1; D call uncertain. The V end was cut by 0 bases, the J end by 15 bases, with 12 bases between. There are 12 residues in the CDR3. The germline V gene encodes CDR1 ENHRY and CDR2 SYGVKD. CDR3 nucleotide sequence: TGTGCCATCAGTGAGTCGGGGTTAAATACGTTCTTC. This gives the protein CAISESGLNTFF.

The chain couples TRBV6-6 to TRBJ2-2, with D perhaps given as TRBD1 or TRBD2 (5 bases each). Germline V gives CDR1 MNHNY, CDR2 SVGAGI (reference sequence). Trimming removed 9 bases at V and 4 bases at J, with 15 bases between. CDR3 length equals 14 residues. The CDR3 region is CARRKGDGTGELFF. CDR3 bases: TGTGCCAGAAGAAAAGGGGACGGCACCGGGGAGCTGTTTTTT.

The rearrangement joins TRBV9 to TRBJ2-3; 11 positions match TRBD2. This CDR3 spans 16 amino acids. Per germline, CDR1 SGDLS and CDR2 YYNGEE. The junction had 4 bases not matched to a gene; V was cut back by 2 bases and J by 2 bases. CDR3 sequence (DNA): TGTGCCAGCAGCGTTGGTAGCGGGGGGGCCACAGATACGCAGTATTTT. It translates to CASSVGSGGATDTQYF.

CDR3 in DNA: TGTGCCAGCAGTGAAATAGCCCAGGGGCGGGAGACCCAGTACTTC. Translating gives CASSEIAQGRETQYF. This rearrangement joins TRBV6-1 to TRBJ2-5, with TRBD1 as a possible D gene (6 bases). Per the germline V gene, CDR1 is MNHNS and CDR2 is SASEGT. The CDR3 sequence is 15 residues long. The V end lost 2 bases, the J end lost 5 bases, and 15 bases lay between the germline ends.

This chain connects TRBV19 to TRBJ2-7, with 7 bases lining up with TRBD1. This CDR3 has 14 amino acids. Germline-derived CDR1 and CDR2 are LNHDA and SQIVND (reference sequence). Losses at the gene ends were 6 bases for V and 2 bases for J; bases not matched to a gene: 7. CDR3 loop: CASRSRDSTYEQYF. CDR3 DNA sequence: TGTGCCAGTAGGAGCCGGGACAGCACCTACGAGCAGTACTTC.

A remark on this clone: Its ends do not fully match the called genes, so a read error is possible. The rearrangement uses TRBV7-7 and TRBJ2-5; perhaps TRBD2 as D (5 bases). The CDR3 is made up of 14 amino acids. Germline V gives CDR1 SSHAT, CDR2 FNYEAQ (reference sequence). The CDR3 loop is CASSPRSEGETQYF. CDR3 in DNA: TGTGCTAGCAGCCCACGCAGTGAGGGAGAGACCCAGTACTTC.

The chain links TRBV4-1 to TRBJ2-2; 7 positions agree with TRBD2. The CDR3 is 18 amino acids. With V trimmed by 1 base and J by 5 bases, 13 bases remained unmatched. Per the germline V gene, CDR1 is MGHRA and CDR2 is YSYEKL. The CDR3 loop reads CASSQVYLGGGGTGELFF. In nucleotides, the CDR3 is TGCGCCAGCAGCCAAGTGTATCTCGGTGGGGGAGGGACCGGGGAGCTGTTTTTT.

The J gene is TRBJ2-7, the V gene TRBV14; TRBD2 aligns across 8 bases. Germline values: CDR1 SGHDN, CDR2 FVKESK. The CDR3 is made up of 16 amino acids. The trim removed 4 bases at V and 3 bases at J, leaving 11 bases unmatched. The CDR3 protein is CASSPLGVAGYYEQYF. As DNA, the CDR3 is TGTGCCAGCAGCCCGCTAGGAGTAGCGGGGTACTACGAGCAGTACTTC. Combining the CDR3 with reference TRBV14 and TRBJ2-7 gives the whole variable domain EAGVTQFPSHSVIEKGQTVTLRCDPISGHDNLYWYRRVMGKEIKFLLHFVKESKQDESGMPNNRFLAERTGGTYSTLKVQPAELEDSGVYFCASSPLGVAGYYEQYFGPGTRLTVT.

Here the CDR3 DNA reads TGTGCCAGCAGTGACCGGACCGGGGGGGGCTATGGCTACACCTTC. Translation gives CASSDRTGGGYGYTF. This rearrangement joins TRBV6-1 to TRBJ1-2; a possible D gene is TRBD1 (5 bases). V shed 3 bases and J shed 4 bases, with 15 bases lying between them. Per germline, CDR1 MNHNS and CDR2 SASEGT. CDR3 length: 15 residues.

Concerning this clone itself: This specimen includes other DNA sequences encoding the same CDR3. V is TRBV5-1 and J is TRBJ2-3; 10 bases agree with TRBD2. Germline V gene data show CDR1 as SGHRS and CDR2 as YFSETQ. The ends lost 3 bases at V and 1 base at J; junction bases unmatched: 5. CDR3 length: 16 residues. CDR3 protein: CASSSLAGGGTDTQYF. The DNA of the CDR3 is TGCGCCAGCAGCTCATTAGCGGGGGGCGGCACAGATACGCAGTATTTT.